This TCR beta chain was identified during a study of T cell responses to AZD1222 COVID-19 vaccine. Looking at the study overall: Second-dose recipients at about 4 or about 12 weeks were treated as one pooled group. Points from the study as a whole: Two doses of AZD1222 preceded a rise in Spike-specific TCR breadth and depth. Only 5 to 7 AZD1222 recipients tested seropositive at baseline. Donors were mostly white British, more females; clonal diversity possibly underestimated.

A remark on this clone: Its antigen is not identified. Distinct nucleotide sequences in the sample also encode this CDR3.

Per the germline V gene, CDR1 is KGHSH and CDR2 is LQKENI. Trimming took 2 bases from V and 2 from J, leaving 6 bases between them. The CDR3 is 13 amino acids. Sequencing used immunoSEQ multiplex PCR; TCRdb keeps in-frame clones, though not all of them. The sample holds 90,000 to 110,000 clones, 70% to 90% seen once. This sequence joins TRBV18 and TRBJ2-5; weak D call: TRBD2 (6 bases). This specimen consisted of peripheral blood, obtained on day 0 of AZD1222 vaccination. This TCR came from an adult in good health. The DNA of the CDR3 is TGTGCCAGCTCACCAGCGGGGCAAGAGACCCAGTACTTC. It yields the protein CASSPAGQETQYF.